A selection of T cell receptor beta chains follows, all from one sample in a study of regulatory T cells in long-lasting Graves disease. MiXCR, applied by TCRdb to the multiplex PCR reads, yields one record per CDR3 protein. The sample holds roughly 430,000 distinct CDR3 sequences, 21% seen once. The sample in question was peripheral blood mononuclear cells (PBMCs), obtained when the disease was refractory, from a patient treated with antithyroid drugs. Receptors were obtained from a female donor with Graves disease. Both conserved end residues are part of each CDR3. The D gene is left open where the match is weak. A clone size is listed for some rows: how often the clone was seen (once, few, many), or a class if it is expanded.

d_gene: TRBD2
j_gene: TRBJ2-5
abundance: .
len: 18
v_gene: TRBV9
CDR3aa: CASSVASGVGAGGETQYF
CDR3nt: TGTGCCAGCAGCGTAGCATCTGGAGTTGGGGCGGGAGGCGAGACCCAGTACTTC

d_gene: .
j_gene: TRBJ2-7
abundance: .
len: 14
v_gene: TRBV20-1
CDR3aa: CSANEPNRAYEQYF
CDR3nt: TGCAGTGCTAATGAACCGAATCGGGCCTACGAGCAGTACTTC

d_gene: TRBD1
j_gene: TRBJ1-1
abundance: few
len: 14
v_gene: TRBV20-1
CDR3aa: CSAMYPGQGGRAFF
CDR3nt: TGCAGTGCTATGTATCCGGGACAGGGTGGTAGAGCTTTCTTT

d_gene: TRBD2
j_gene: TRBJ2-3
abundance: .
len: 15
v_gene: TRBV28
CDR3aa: CASSLSVAGTDTQYF
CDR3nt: TGTGCCAGCAGTTTATCGGTAGCGGGGACAGATACGCAGTATTTT

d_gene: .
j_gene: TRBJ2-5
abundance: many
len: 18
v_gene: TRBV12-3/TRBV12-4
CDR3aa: CASSLARRQAISTETQYF
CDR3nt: TGTGCCAGCAGTTTAGCGCGGAGGCAGGCGATTTCGACAGAGACCCAGTACTTC

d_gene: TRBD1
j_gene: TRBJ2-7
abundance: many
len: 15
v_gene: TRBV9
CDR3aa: CASSVGPGQGHEQYF
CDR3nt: TGTGCCAGCAGCGTAGGACCGGGACAGGGCCACGAGCAGTACTTC

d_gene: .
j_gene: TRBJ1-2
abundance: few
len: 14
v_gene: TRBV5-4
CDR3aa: CASSLGGLGYGYTF
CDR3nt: TGTGCCAGCAGCTTGGGGGGGCTCGGCTATGGCTACACCTTC

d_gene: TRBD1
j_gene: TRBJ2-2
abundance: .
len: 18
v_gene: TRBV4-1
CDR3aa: CASSQEEQGAPSTGELFF
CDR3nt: TGCGCCAGCAGCCAAGAGGAACAGGGGGCGCCAAGCACCGGGGAGCTGTTTTTT

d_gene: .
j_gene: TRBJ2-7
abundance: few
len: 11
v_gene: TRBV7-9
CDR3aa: CASSSEGQQYF
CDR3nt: TGTGCCAGCAGCTCAGAGGGACAGCAGTACTTC

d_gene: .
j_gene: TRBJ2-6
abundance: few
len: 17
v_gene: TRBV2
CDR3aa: CASRVGDRETGANVLTF
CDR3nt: TGTGCCAGCAGAGTCGGGGATCGAGAGACTGGGGCCAACGTCCTGACTTTC

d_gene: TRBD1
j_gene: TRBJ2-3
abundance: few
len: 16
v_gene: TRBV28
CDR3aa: CASSLFGTGVTDTQYF
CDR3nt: TGTGCCAGCAGTTTATTCGGGACAGGAGTCACAGATACGCAGTATTTT

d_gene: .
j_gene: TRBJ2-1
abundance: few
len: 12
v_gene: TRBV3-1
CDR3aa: CASSQGLFEQFF
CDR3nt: TGTGCCAGCAGCCAAGGTTTGTTTGAGCAGTTCTTC

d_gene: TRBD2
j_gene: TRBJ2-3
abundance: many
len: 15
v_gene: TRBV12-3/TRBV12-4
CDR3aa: CASSPTGLAADTQYF
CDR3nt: TGTGCCAGCAGTCCGACGGGACTAGCGGCAGATACGCAGTATTTT

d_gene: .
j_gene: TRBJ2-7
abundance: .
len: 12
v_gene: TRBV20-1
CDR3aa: CSAGVDSYEQYF
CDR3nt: TGCAGTGCTGGGGTAGACAGCTACGAGCAGTACTTC

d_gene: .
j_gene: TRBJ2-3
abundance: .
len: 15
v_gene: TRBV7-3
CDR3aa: CASSPSRGGADTQYF
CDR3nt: TGTGCCAGCAGCCCCTCAAGGGGGGGCGCAGATACGCAGTATTTT

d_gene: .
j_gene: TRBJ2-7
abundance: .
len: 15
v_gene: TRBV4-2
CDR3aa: CASSHTRGLSYEQYF
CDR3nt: TGTGCCAGCAGCCACACACGTGGGCTATCCTACGAGCAGTACTTC

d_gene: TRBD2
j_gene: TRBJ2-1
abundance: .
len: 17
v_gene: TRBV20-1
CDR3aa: CSAREGRTSGISNEQFF
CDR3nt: TGCAGTGCTAGAGAGGGAAGGACTAGCGGGATTAGTAATGAGCAGTTCTTC

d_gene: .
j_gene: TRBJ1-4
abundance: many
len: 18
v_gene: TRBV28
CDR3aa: CASSPTTTHGPTNEKLFF
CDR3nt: TGTGCCAGCAGTCCGACCACTACCCATGGGCCAACTAATGAAAAACTGTTTTTT

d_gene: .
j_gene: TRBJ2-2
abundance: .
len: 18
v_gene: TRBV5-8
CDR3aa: CASSLGTELPQNTGELFF
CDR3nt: TGTGCCAGCAGCTTGGGGACAGAGCTACCTCAGAACACCGGGGAGCTGTTTTTT

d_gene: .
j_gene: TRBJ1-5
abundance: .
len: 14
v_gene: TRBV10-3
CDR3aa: CAARSALDNQPQHF
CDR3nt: TGTGCCGCCCGGTCGGCTCTCGACAATCAGCCCCAGCATTTT

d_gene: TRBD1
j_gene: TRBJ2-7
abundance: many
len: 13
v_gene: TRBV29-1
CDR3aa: CSVRTTGSYEQYF
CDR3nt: TGCAGCGTACGAACGACAGGGAGCTACGAGCAGTACTTC

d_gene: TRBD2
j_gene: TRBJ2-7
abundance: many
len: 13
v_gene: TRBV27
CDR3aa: CASGAGGSYEQYF
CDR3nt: TGTGCCAGCGGAGCGGGAGGCTCCTACGAGCAGTACTTC

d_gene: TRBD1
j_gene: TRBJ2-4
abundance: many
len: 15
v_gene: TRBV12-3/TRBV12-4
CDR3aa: CASSFQGQGRSIQYF
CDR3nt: TGTGCCAGCAGTTTCCAGGGACAGGGTAGGAGCATTCAGTACTTC

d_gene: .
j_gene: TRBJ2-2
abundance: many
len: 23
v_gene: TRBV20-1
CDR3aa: CSARDLYPTNPASPTSNTGELFF
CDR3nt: TGCAGTGCTAGAGATCTCTACCCGACTAACCCCGCTAGCCCAACATCGAACACCGGGGAGCTGTTTTTT

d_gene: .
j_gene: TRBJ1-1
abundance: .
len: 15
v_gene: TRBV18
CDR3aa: CASSPIQGTRTEAFF
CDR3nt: TGTGCCAGCTCACCAATCCAAGGAACGAGAACTGAAGCTTTCTTT

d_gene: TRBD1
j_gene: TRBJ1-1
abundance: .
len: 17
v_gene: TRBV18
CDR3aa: CASSPYQTTGVNTEAFF
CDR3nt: TGTGCCAGCTCACCGTATCAAACGACAGGGGTGAACACTGAAGCTTTCTTT

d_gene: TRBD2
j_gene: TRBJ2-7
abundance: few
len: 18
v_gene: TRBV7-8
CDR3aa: CASSSGTSGRQSPYEQYF
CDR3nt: TGTGCCAGCAGCTCTGGGACTAGCGGGAGGCAGAGCCCCTACGAGCAGTACTTC

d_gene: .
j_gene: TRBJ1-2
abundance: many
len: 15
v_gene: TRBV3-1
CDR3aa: CASSQDTGQRYGYTF
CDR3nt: TGTGCCAGCAGCCAAGATACTGGACAGAGATATGGCTACACCTTC

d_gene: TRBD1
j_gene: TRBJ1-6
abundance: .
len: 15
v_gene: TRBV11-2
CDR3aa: CASSLSGQAGSPLHF
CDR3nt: TGTGCCAGCAGCTTATCTGGACAGGCAGGATCACCCCTCCACTTT

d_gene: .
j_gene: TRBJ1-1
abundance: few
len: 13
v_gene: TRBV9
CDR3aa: CASSVGGTRKAFF
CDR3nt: TGTGCCAGCAGCGTGGGGGGAACGCGAAAAGCTTTCTTT

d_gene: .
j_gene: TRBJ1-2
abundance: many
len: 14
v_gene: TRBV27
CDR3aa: CASRDRQTNYGYTF
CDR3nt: TGTGCCAGCAGAGACAGGCAAACTAACTATGGCTACACCTTC

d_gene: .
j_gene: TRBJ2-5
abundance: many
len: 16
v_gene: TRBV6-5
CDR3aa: CASSYKGPEYQETQYF
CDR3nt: TGTGCCAGCAGTTACAAGGGCCCTGAGTACCAAGAGACCCAGTACTTC

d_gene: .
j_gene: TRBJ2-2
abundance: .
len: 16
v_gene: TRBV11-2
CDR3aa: CASSRWDKLNTGELFF
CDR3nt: TGTGCCAGCAGCCGCTGGGATAAATTAAACACCGGGGAGCTGTTTTTT

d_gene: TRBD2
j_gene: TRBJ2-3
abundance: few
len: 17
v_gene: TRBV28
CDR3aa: CASSLGGLAGSTDTQYF
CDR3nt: TGTGCCAGCAGTTTAGGCGGACTAGCGGGGAGCACAGATACGCAGTATTTT

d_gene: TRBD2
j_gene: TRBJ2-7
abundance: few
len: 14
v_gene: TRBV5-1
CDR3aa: CASSPPTSGYEQYF
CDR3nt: TGCGCCAGCAGCCCCCCGACTAGCGGCTACGAGCAGTACTTC

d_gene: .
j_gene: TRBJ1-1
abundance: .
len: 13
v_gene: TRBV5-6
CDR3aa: CASSLAPWAEAFF
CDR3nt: TGTGCCAGCAGCTTGGCCCCTTGGGCTGAAGCTTTCTTT

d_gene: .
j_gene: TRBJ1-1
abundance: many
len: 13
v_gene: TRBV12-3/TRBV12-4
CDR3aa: CASSLDRSTEAFF
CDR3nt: TGTGCCAGCAGTTTGGACCGAAGCACTGAAGCTTTCTTT

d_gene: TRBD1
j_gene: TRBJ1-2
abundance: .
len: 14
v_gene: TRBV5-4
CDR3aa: CASSLEQGAFGYTF
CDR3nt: TGTGCCAGCAGCTTGGAACAGGGGGCTTTCGGCTACACCTTC

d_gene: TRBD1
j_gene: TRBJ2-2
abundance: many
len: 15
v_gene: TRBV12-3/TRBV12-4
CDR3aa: CASRPGQGGTGELFF
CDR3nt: TGTGCCAGCAGGCCAGGACAGGGTGGGACCGGGGAGCTGTTTTTT

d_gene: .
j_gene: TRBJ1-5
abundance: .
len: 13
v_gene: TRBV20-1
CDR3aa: CSVQTDSNQPQHF
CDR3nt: TGCAGTGTACAGACAGATAGCAATCAGCCCCAGCATTTT

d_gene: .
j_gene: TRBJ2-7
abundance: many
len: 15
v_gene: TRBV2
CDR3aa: CASGLTGEGAYEQYF
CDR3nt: TGTGCCAGCGGATTAACAGGGGAGGGGGCCTACGAGCAGTACTTC

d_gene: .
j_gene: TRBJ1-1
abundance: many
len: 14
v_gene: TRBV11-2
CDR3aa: CASSLRGVNTEAFF
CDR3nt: TGTGCCAGCAGCCTTAGAGGGGTGAACACTGAAGCTTTCTTT

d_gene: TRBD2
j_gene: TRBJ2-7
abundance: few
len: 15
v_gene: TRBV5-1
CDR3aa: CASSSPQAGNYEQYF
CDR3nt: TGCGCCAGCAGCTCCCCCCAAGCGGGGAACTACGAGCAGTACTTC

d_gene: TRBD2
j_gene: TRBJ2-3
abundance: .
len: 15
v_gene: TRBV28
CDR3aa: CASSLKAGFTDTQYF
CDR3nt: TGTGCCAGCAGTCTCAAAGCGGGGTTCACAGATACGCAGTATTTT

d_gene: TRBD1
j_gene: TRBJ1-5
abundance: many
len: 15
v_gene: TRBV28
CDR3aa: CASGTGDRSNQPQHF
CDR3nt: TGTGCCAGCGGAACTGGGGACAGAAGCAATCAGCCCCAGCATTTT

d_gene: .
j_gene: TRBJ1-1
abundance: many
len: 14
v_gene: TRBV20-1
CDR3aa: CSARAPQGGTEAFF
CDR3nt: TGCAGTGCTAGAGCCCCGCAGGGAGGAACTGAAGCTTTCTTT

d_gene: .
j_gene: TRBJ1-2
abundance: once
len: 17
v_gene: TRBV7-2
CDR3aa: CASSLTAVRPSDLGYTF
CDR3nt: TGTGCCAGCAGCTTAACAGCGGTACGTCCTTCGGATTTGGGCTACACCTTC

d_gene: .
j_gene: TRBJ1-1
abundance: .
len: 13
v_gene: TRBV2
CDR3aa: CASRREGNTKAFF
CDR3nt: TGTGCCAGCAGGAGGGAGGGAAACACTAAAGCTTTCTTT

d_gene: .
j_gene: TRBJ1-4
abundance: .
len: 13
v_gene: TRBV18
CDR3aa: CASSDGTNEKLFF
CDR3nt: TGTGCCAGCTCAGACGGTACAAATGAAAAACTGTTTTTT

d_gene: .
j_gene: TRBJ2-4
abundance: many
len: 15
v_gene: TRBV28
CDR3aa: CASSLNGLAKNIQYF
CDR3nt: TGTGCCAGCAGTTTAAACGGGCTAGCCAAAAACATTCAGTACTTC